The present entry profiles one T cell receptor beta chain with its context. The antigen is unknown. As handled by the study authors: Sequenced samples showed a median of approximately 100,000 TCRs each, with counts running from about 20,000 to 690,000. One entry per CDR3 protein, called by TCRdb with MiXCR from the RACE reads. The V and J calls, along with clone size, are taken from TCRdb and not from the paper's own processing. This sample carries about 54,000 distinct CDR3 sequences, about 10% of them seen once, and the ten largest clones take under 2%. Trimming removed 5 bases from V and 3 bases from J; junction bases left unmatched: 5. This CDR3 comprises 13 residues. Per the germline V gene, CDR1 is SGHKS and CDR2 is YYEKEE (reference sequence). The data are from a study of human T cells and chemical hapten exposure. Points from the study as a whole: It was expanded TCRs that formed significantly more large CDR3 similarity clusters than controls did.

Specified time point: patch test 2, 6 weeks after DPC sensitization. This sample's treatment: therapeutic diphenylcyclopropenone sensitization with weekly scalp DPC. The TCR sequence derives from a woman aged 45 to 65 with alopecia areata. Some clones in this sample may be carry-over from other donors' samples. This chain connects TRBV5-5 to TRBJ2-7, with 7 bases lining up with TRBD1. The input for sequencing was whole blood, taken in connection with sensitization to the hapten diphenylcyclopropenone (DPC). Here the CDR3 reads CASRRDSNYEQYF. In DNA, the CDR3 is TGTGCCAGCAGACGGGACAGCAACTACGAGCAGTACTTC. The full variable domain, rest sourced from reference TRBV5-5 and TRBJ2-7, is DAGVTQSPTHLIKTRGQQVTLRCSPISGHKSVSWYQQVLGQGPQFIFQYYEKEERGRGNFPDRFSARQFPNYSSELNVNALLLGDSALYLCASRRDSNYEQYFGPGTRLTVT.